These 14 T cell receptor beta chains originate from one sample sequenced in a study of blood T cell repertoires in COVID-19. Profiling relied on immunoSEQ multiplex PCR, and the TCRdb table lists in-frame clones only, not all of them. Among about 190,000 clones listed, 84% were seen once. Specimen: peripheral blood. These receptors all come from a woman aged 65 to 85 with active or convalescent COVID-19.

Of note for this clone: Distinct nucleotide sequences in the sample also encode this CDR3. The genes are TRBV18 and TRBJ1-2, with 7 nucleotides matching TRBD1. The CDR3 is made up of 13 amino acids. V lost 6 bases, J lost 2 bases, and 3 bases stayed unmatched. Germline V gene lookup returns CDR1 KGHSH and CDR2 LQKENI. As DNA, the CDR3 is TGTGCCAGCTCGCCGGGACAGAACTATGGCTACACCTTC. Protein: CASSPGQNYGYTF.

The chain uses TRBV7-8 and TRBJ2-2; 9 bases match TRBD2. The CDR3 spans 16 residues. Germline V CDR1 and CDR2: SGHVS, FQNEAQ. Trimming took 2 bases from V and 6 from J; bases not matched to a gene: 7. The CDR3 DNA reads as TGTGCCAGCAGCTTACCAAGCGGGAGGTTGGCCGGGGAGCTGTTTTTT. It specifies CASSLPSGRLAGELFF.

The chain combines TRBV3-1 (or the pseudogene TRBV3-2) with TRBJ2-5; TRBD2 matches at 7 bases. With 1 base clipped from V and 4 bases from J, the junction kept 6 bases outside the gene matches. Germline-derived CDR1 and CDR2 are LGHDT and YNNKEL (reference sequence). The CDR3 loop spans 15 amino acids. CDR3 region: CASSQAGGHLETQYF. Written as DNA, the CDR3 is TGTGCCAGCAGCCAAGCGGGAGGCCATTTAGAGACCCAGTACTTC.

The chain couples TRBV5-4 to TRBJ1-2; D gene uncertain. Trimming removed 1 base from V and 5 bases from J, with 12 bases in between. There are 14 residues in the CDR3. The V gene's germline CDR1 is SGHNT and CDR2 YYREEE (reference sequence). CDR3 residues: CASSLSKRVYGYTF. The CDR3 DNA reads as TGTGCCAGCAGCTTGAGTAAGAGGGTGTATGGCTACACCTTC.

V usage is TRBV18 and J usage is TRBJ1-4, with a tentative D call TRBD1 (5 bases). With 4 bases removed from V and 7 bases from J, the gap between germline ends came to 28 bases. The length of the CDR3 is 19 residues. Germline V gives CDR1 KGHSH, CDR2 LQKENI. CDR3 region: CASSLRPGLTKREVEKLFF. The CDR3 DNA sequence: TGTGCCAGCTCACTGAGACCGGGACTGACTAAAAGAGAAGTTGAAAAACTGTTTTTT.

This clone occurred a few times. This chain uses TRBV6-5 with TRBJ2-2, with 8 positions matching TRBD2. The germline V gene encodes CDR1 MNHEY and CDR2 SVGAGI. The CDR3 loop spans 15 amino acids. J lost 6 bases, V lost 10 bases, and 13 bases had no gene match. The CDR3 loop reads CATLGLAGFAGELFF. Here the CDR3 DNA reads TGTGCCACCCTGGGGCTAGCGGGTTTCGCCGGGGAGCTGTTTTTT.

CDR3 bases: TGTGCCAGCACCCCTTTCCGAGAAGAGACCCAGTACTTC. Its translation is CASTPFREETQYF. This chain connects TRBV28 to TRBJ2-5; D ambiguous. CDR3 size: 13 residues. The germline V gene encodes CDR1 MDHEN and CDR2 SYDVKM. V lost 7 bases and J lost 3, with 12 bases in between. The whole variable domain, filled in from reference TRBV28 and TRBJ2-5, reads DVKVTQSSRYLVKRTGEKVFLECVQDMDHENMFWYRQDPGLGLRLIYFSYDVKMKEKGDIPEGYSVSREKKERFSLILESASTNQTSMYLCASTPFREETQYFGPGTRLLVL.

This sequence joins TRBV29-1 and TRBJ1-2; 7 positions match TRBD1. Germline V CDR1 and CDR2: SQVTM, ANQGSEA. Germline trimming cut 3 bases from V and 6 bases from J; bases unmatched to any gene: 10. The CDR3 has 14 residues. CDR3 region: CSVDGLTRGDGYTF. In DNA, the CDR3 is TGCAGCGTTGACGGCCTCACCAGGGGGGATGGCTACACCTTC.

The V gene is TRBV10-3, the J gene TRBJ1-4; tentatively, D is TRBD1 (5 bases). Trimming pared 3 bases from V and 7 bases from J, leaving 15 bases between. The CDR3 is 15 amino acids. Germline V gives CDR1 ENHRY, CDR2 SYGVKD. Here the CDR3 reads CAISDAALRGEKLFF. Written as DNA, the CDR3 is TGTGCCATCAGTGACGCGGCCCTAAGGGGTGAAAAACTGTTTTTT.

Only a few counts were recorded for this clone. The V gene is TRBV19, the J gene TRBJ2-7; TRBD1 might be the D (6 bases). The CDR3 is made up of 13 amino acids. V lost 4 bases and J 3 bases, leaving 10 bases between the germline ends. CDR1 and CDR2 (germline): LNHDA, SQIVND (reference sequence). As DNA, the CDR3 is TGTGCCAGTAGTAACCGGGACAACTACGAGCAGTACTTC. The encoded protein is CASSNRDNYEQYF.

This clone has a handful of counts. V and J are TRBV2 and TRBJ1-1; 7 bases match TRBD1. Germline V CDR1 and CDR2: SNHLY, FYNNEI. V trimming: 6 bases; J trimming: 0 bases; junction bases outside the gene matches: 7. The CDR3 spans 15 residues. CDR3 coding DNA: TGTGCCAGCAGCGGAGGGACAGCTATGAACACTGAAGCTTTCTTT. Its protein is CASSGGTAMNTEAFF.

This chain uses TRBV28 with TRBJ2-2; 9 positions agree with TRBD1. With V trimmed by 7 bases and J by 0 bases, 6 bases remained unmatched. This CDR3 has 16 residues. Germline V gene sequence: CDR1 MDHEN, CDR2 SYDVKM. CDR3 protein: CASTLGDRANTGELFF. CDR3 nucleotide sequence: TGTGCCAGCACCCTCGGGGACAGGGCGAACACCGGGGAGCTGTTTTTT.

As concerns this clone: The same CDR3 can be traced to other DNA sequences in this sample. CDR3 nucleotides: TGCGCCAGCAGCTCCGGCGGGTACGAGCAGTACTTC. Encoded protein: CASSSGGYEQYF. The chain is built from TRBV5-1 and TRBJ2-7, with D possibly TRBD2 on 5 matching bases. The CDR3 length is 12 residues. V dropped 3 bases and J dropped 4 bases, with 8 bases sitting between them. Germline V gene data show CDR1 as SGHRS and CDR2 as YFSETQ. Full variable domain (missing parts from reference TRBV5-1 and TRBJ2-7): KAGVTQTPRYLIKTRGQQVTLSCSPISGHRSVSWYQQTPGQGLQFLFEYFSETQRNKGNFPGRFSGRQFSNSRSEMNVSTLELGDSALYLCASSSGGYEQYFGPGTRLTVT.

The chain carries TRBV7-9 and TRBJ1-5, with 7 bases that match TRBD1. Germline trimming cut 5 bases from V and 7 bases from J; bases unmatched to any gene: 8. This CDR3 comprises 14 residues. Per the germline V gene, CDR1 is SEHNR and CDR2 is FQNEAQ (reference sequence). The CDR3 region is CASSTDRVGQPQHF. In DNA form, the CDR3 reads TGTGCCAGCAGCACCGACAGGGTCGGCCAGCCCCAGCATTTT.